Only a few counts were recorded for the clone carrying this T cell receptor beta chain. Its antigen is unidentified. The CDR3 spans 15 residues. From germline, CDR1 is SGHRS and CDR2 YFSETQ. V dropped 5 bases and J dropped 6 bases, with 21 bases sitting between them. This record comes from a study of post-analysis software for immune sequencing data. The overall study: Patients had relapsing-remitting, secondary progressive or progressive-relapsing multiple sclerosis; some lacked subtype.

Each TCR beta cDNA library carried unique molecular identifiers. TCRdb called the PCR reads again in MiXCR, with one record for every CDR3 protein. The sample includes about 820,000 distinct CDR3 sequences, about 50% of them seen just once. Study results and caveats: TRBV5-6, TRBV5-1 and TRBV20-1 were among several TRBV segments more frequent in patients than controls.

The chain is built from TRBV5-1 and TRBJ2-7, with a weak D call TRBD1 (5 bases). The clonotype originates from a girl aged 5-17 years with multiple sclerosis. The material sequenced was blood. In DNA form, the CDR3 reads TGCGCCAGCAGGGGGCAGACAGCCATCCCAGCCGAGCAGTACTTC. Encoded protein: CASRGQTAIPAEQYF.